This TCR beta chain was identified during a study of response to subunit inactivated influenza vaccine (dated by TCRdb to 2017 to 2018). As for the study more broadly: Deep quantitative T cell receptor repertoire profiling was used in the study to track responses to a trivalent subunit inactivated influenza vaccine. Study-level results and caveats: The authors proposed that each seasonal influenza vaccination may bring in only a limited number of new T cells.

The CDR3 runs 13 residues from the cysteine to the phenylalanine. The CDR3 DNA has 39 bases and is translated from base 1. V ends up 0 bases short and J 3 bases short, with an unmatched junction base count of 0. CDR1 and CDR2 (DFQATT, SNEGSKA) derive from the germline V gene (reference sequence). A remark on this clonotype: No antigen is known for it. This may come from a read error, since a much larger clone is one base off.

Receptor libraries were prepared by RT-PCR. Instrument on record: Illumina HiSeq 2500. TCRdb trimmed the raw reads at Q25, called clones with MiXCR and kept productive beta chains. A single entry per CDR3 protein holds the most common genes and DNA from its merged rows. The sample profile shows over 800,000 distinct CDR3 sequences; roughly 20% of them were found once. The top ten clones comprise roughly 10% of the sample. Sequencing was performed on PBMCs from blood, taken approximately 5 days after vaccination. The TCR comes from a man between 45 and 60 years old who received an inactivated influenza vaccine. Donor details come from another sample of the same person, matched by shared clones. The chain is encoded by TRBV20-1 joined to TRBJ2-7, with 9 central nucleotides matching TRBD2. The CDR3 region: CSARDSGSYEQYF. The sequence in DNA is TGCAGTGCTAGAGATAGCGGGAGCTACGAGCAGTACTTC.